The entry that follows covers one TCR beta chain sequence. This clone was seen only once. The clone's antigen remains unknown. It has no much larger one-base neighbor in the sample; base qualities were not kept. CDR1 and CDR2, per the germline V gene, are SGHTA and FQGNSA. Clipping removes 8 bases from V and 5 bases from J, with 15 as the unmatched junction base count. Including cysteine and phenylalanine, the CDR3 has 16 amino acids. Just the 48-base CDR3 DNA is kept, in frame starting at base 1. The source of the sample is a study of OX40 agonist ivuxolimab in advanced cancers. Looking at the study overall: Ivuxolimab was an agonistic, fully human IgG2 monoclonal antibody directed against OX40 (CD134), a costimulatory receptor. Intravenous ivuxolimab was administered to patients every 2 weeks at six dose levels: 0.01, 0.1, 0.3, 1.5, 3 and 10 mg/kg. Of the 50 to 55 patients in dose escalation, about 20 had hepatocellular carcinoma, around 15 had melanoma, 9 had renal cell carcinoma and 9 had head and neck cancer. A male proportion of nearly 85% and a mean age of around 60 years, ranging from about 23 to 79, were recorded for the dose-escalation cohort. Prior anti-PD-1, anti-PD-L1 or anti-CTLA-4 therapy was permitted, and approximately 40% of dose-escalation patients had received checkpoint inhibitors. Partial responses were achieved by three dose-escalation patients, of whom one had hepatocellular carcinoma and two had cutaneous melanoma. Peripheral TCRbeta sequencing was intended to test whether TCR sequence diversity was altered and clonal T-cell expansion was caused by ivuxolimab. The monotherapy dose-escalation portion (N of about 50 patients) of the phase I ivuxolimab trial is reported in the paper.

Genomic DNA was extracted from sorted cells for sequencing of the TCRbeta CDR3 region. The immunoSEQ Assay was used to sequence the TCRbeta CDR3 regions. This immuneACCESS table, as held by TCRdb, lists in-frame sequences with V and J called but not all clones. Of the missing ones, under half trace to an unresolved V gene in checked studies; the others have no known cause. In this sample the table shows 45,000 to 60,000 clones, approximately 89% of which occur a single time. The leading ten clones occupy 5% to 7% of the sample. The paper's findings and limits, for the study overall: At doses of 0.1 to 3.0 mg/kg, clonal expansion of both CD4+ and CD8+ blood T cells was observed from baseline to week 6. In partial responders in the 0.1-3.0 mg/kg groups, normalized peripheral clonal expansion was found to be among the lowest, especially among CD8+ T cells. After ivuxolimab, more expanded clones were found on average in CD8+ T cells than in CD4+ T cells. Low levels of normalized T-cell clonal expansion were also seen in some nonresponding patients. The antigen specificity of the clonally expanded peripheral T cells was not determined.

The trial excluded patients who had a history of autoimmune disease or were on systemic immunosuppression. Peripheral blood for TCR sequencing was collected from all dose cohorts at baseline, on cycle 4 day 1, and on cycle 7 day 1. Samples were obtained from an open-label, multicenter, first-in-human phase I dose-escalation trial of ivuxolimab. Adults with locally advanced or metastatic head and neck squamous cell, hepatocellular, melanoma or renal cell carcinoma were enrolled in the trial. CD4+ and CD8+ T cells were sorted separately from peripheral blood before TCR sequencing. This clonotype was sampled from an adult with an advanced solid tumor such as melanoma, head and neck, liver or kidney cancer. The rearrangement combines TRBV7-2 with TRBJ2-7; a stretch of 10 junction bases matches TRBD2. Specimen: CD4+ or CD8+ T cells sorted from blood, collected in a trial of the OX40 agonist ivuxolimab. The nucleotide sequence is TGTGCCAGCCAATTCCCTCCGGCTAGCGGGAGCAACGAGCAGTACTTC. The resulting protein is CASQFPPASGSNEQYF.